These 9 T cell receptor beta chains were all obtained from the same sample, sequenced in a study of naive and memory T cell subsets. An equimolar mix of two oligonucleotides served as the beta constant-region primer for TRBC1 and TRBC2. Nested alpha and beta constant-region primers with the SP2 primer drove four PCR rounds on ligated cDNA. TCRdb itself ran the UMI-ligation and nested PCR reads through MiXCR, one entry per CDR3 protein. The sample contains 98,000 or so distinct CDR3 sequences, approximately 10% of which appear only once. General study points: Possibly reflecting memory cells re-expressing CD45RA, a few larger clonotypes occurred in naive repertoires, especially CD8.

Their recognized antigens are unknown. Sequencing was performed on naive CD4+ T cells from blood. The receptors stem from a human donor in good health.

This clonotype was recorded many times. The V call is TRBV28, the J call TRBJ2-5; possible D gene TRBD2, 5 bases. V lost 5 bases and J 2 bases, leaving 6 bases between the germline ends. Looked up from germline, CDR1 is MDHEN and CDR2 is SYDVKM. This CDR3 region has 12 residues. CDR3: CASSPGQETQYF. In DNA form, the CDR3 reads TGTGCCAGCAGTCCGGGGCAAGAGACCCAGTACTTC.

This clonotype was seen only a few times. V gene TRBV9 combines with J gene TRBJ2-5; possibly TRBD1 or TRBD2 for D (5 bases each). CDR3 length equals 14 residues. Germline CDR1 is SGDLS and CDR2 is YYNGEE. V was shortened by 3 bases and J by 7 bases, with 16 bases between the two germline ends. CDR3 sequence (DNA): TGTGCCAGCAGCGGAGGGGAGCCCCGGGGGACCCAGTACTTC. Its protein product is CASSGGEPRGTQYF.

Of note for this clonotype: At one boundary the junction diverges from the germline segment, which might be a read error. The chain is built from TRBV20-1 and TRBJ2-1; TRBD2 might be the D (7 bases). The CDR3 has 16 residues. From germline, CDR1 is DFQATT and CDR2 SNEGSKA (reference sequence). The chain's CDR3 is CGARDRRGGPYNEQFF. CDR3 bases: TGCGGTGCTAGAGATCGTAGGGGGGGGCCCTACAATGAGCAGTTCTTC.

This clonotype was recorded many times. The chain carries TRBV19 and TRBJ2-7; possibly TRBD2 for D (6 bases). In germline, CDR1 is LNHDA, CDR2 SQIVND (reference sequence). The CDR3 is made up of 15 amino acids. Trimming cost V 4 bases and J 2 bases, with 15 bases left between them. The CDR3 sequence is CASSTRTTLPYEQYF. Here the CDR3 DNA reads TGTGCCAGTAGTACCCGGACTACCCTCCCCTACGAGCAGTACTTC.

The CDR3 region has the DNA TGCGCCAGCAGCTTGGAAGGACAGGGTAGGAATGAGCAGTTCTTC. Protein: CASSLEGQGRNEQFF. The chain uses TRBV5-1 and TRBJ2-1, with TRBD1 matching over 8 bases. V trimming: 0 bases; J trimming: 7 bases; junction bases outside the gene matches: 6. CDR1 is SGHRS and CDR2 is YFSETQ in the germline V gene. CDR3 length equals 15 residues.

This clonotype was counted at least ten times. This chain connects TRBV3-1 to TRBJ2-3; 12 bases map to TRBD2. The germline V gene has CDR1 LGHDT and CDR2 YNNKEL (reference sequence). This CDR3 is built from 15 residues. V was pared by 2 bases and J by 10 bases, with 7 bases of the junction left unmatched. The CDR3 DNA reads as TGTGCCAGCAGCCAACAGAGGACTAGCGGGATGGCGCAGTATTTT. This sequence encodes CASSQQRTSGMAQYF.

This clonotype was detected a few times. The rearrangement uses TRBV7-2 and TRBJ2-1; 7 bases align to TRBD2. Germline CDR1 is SGHTA and CDR2 is FQGNSA. This CDR3 contains 16 residues. Losses at the gene ends were 4 bases for V and 1 base for J; bases not matched to a gene: 7. The chain's CDR3 is CASSSGAGVSYNEQFF. The CDR3 DNA is TGTGCCAGCAGCTCCGGCGCGGGAGTGTCCTACAATGAGCAGTTCTTC.

This clonotype was counted a few times. The rearrangement uses TRBV28 and TRBJ2-3, with 8 nucleotides matching TRBD2. The germline CDR1 and CDR2 sequences are MDHEN and SYDVKM. Germline trimming cut 3 bases from V and 2 bases from J; bases unmatched to any gene: 4. This CDR3 contains 15 residues. The CDR3: CASSFGSGNTDTQYF. Written as DNA, the CDR3 is TGTGCCAGCAGTTTTGGTAGCGGGAACACAGATACGCAGTATTTT.

This clonotype turned up a few times. The chain links TRBV6-2 or TRBV6-3 to TRBJ2-3, with D possibly being TRBD1 (6 bases). Trimming left V 6 bases short and J 5 bases short, with 18 bases between. Per germline, CDR1 MNHEY and CDR2 SVGEGT. This CDR3 has 15 residues. The CDR3: CASRRPATGLDTQYF. CDR3 DNA: TGTGCCAGCAGACGGCCAGCGACAGGATTAGATACGCAGTATTTT.